Following are 30 T cell receptor beta chains from one sample sequenced in a study of T cells in Graves' hyperthyroidism and ophthalmopathy. Amplified regions were TCR beta CDR3 sequences from RNA transcripts. The HTBI primer set drove a first-round RT-PCR of the TCR CDR3. Via MiXCR, TCRdb re-called the multiplex PCR reads, giving one row per CDR3 protein. Of under 400,000 distinct CDR3 sequences in the sample, approximately 17% were seen once. The sequenced sample consisted of blood. Receptor source: a man aged 25-45 years with Graves' hyperthyroidism.

This clonotype was detected a few times. CDR3 bases: TGTGCCAGTAGTATAGGATCTAGCGGGATGACGGATACGCAGTATTTT. Translated, it gives CASSIGSSGMTDTQYF. This chain links TRBV19 with TRBJ2-3, with 9 positions matching TRBD2. The CDR3 is made up of 16 amino acids. The J segment lost 6 bases and the V segment lost 1 base, leaving 8 bases of the junction unmatched. Germline values: CDR1 LNHDA, CDR2 SQIVND (reference sequence). The full variable domain, rest sourced from reference TRBV19 and TRBJ2-3, is DGGITQSPKYLFRKEGQNVTLSCEQNLNHDAMYWYRQDPGQGLRLIYYSQIVNDFQKGDIAEGYSVSREKKESFPLTVTSAQKNPTAFYLCASSIGSSGMTDTQYFGPGTRLTVL.

Ten or more counts support this clonotype. The chain uses TRBV27 and TRBJ1-5; maybe TRBD1 (5 bases). CDR1 and CDR2 (germline): MNHEY, SMNVEV (reference sequence). V lost 3 bases and J 2 bases, leaving 11 bases between the germline ends. This CDR3 comprises 15 residues. CDR3 in amino acids: CASSLWGGGNQPQHF. The CDR3 DNA sequence: TGTGCCAGCAGTTTGTGGGGCGGGGGCAATCAGCCCCAGCATTTT.

This sequence joins TRBV10-3 and TRBJ2-1, with a possible D match to TRBD2 (6 bases). The CDR3 runs to 15 residues. Germline V lookup: CDR1 ENHRY, CDR2 SYGVKD. V lost 0 bases, J lost 8 bases, and 14 bases lay in between. CDR3 in DNA: TGTGCCATCAGTGAGTCTTTTGGCGGGAAGTATGAGCAGTTCTTC. Residues: CAISESFGGKYEQFF.

Ten or more counts support this clonotype. The chain carries TRBV27 and TRBJ2-3, with 8 nucleotides matching TRBD1. The CDR3 extends over 15 amino acids. V was clipped by 4 bases and J by 2 bases; unmatched bases: 5. CDR1 is MNHEY and CDR2 is SMNVEV in the germline V gene (reference sequence). CDR3 DNA: TGTGCCAGCAGTTCCGAGACAGGGGCCACAGATACGCAGTATTTT. Its protein is CASSSETGATDTQYF.

This clonotype was counted ten times or more. J is TRBJ2-3 and V is TRBV29-1; 9 bases line up with TRBD2. V was pared by 6 bases and J by 5 bases, with 9 bases of the junction left unmatched. This CDR3 is built from 14 residues. Germline V gene data show CDR1 as SQVTM and CDR2 as ANQGSEA. CDR3 DNA sequence: TGCAGCGTCTTACTTAGCGGGAGAGAAGATACGCAGTATTTT. It codes for CSVLLSGREDTQYF.

As concerns this clonotype: A much larger clone sits a single nucleotide away, making a read error possible. The V and J genes are TRBV5-4 and TRBJ2-1; TRBD2 aligns across 9 bases. The V and J ends lost 5 bases and 11 bases, in that order; junction bases with no gene match: 11. The CDR3 extends over 14 amino acids. The V gene's germline CDR1 is SGHNT and CDR2 YYREEE (reference sequence). This chain's CDR3 is CASRDGLAKNKQFF. For the CDR3, the DNA is TGTGCCAGCAGAGACGGACTAGCGAAGAATAAGCAGTTCTTC.

This clonotype was seen many times. V usage is TRBV6-1 and J usage is TRBJ2-7, with 9 nucleotides matching TRBD2. The CDR3 has 15 residues. Germline assignment: CDR1 MNHNS and CDR2 SASEGT. The V segment lost 5 bases and the J segment 5 bases; nucleotides outside the gene matches: 10. The CDR3 here is CASSSTSGPVHEQYF. Written as DNA, the CDR3 is TGTGCCAGCAGTTCGACTAGCGGCCCAGTCCACGAGCAGTACTTC.

This clonotype was counted at least ten times. The J gene is TRBJ2-3, the V gene TRBV30; TRBD2 matches at 9 bases. Germline values: CDR1 GTSNPN, CDR2 SVGIG (reference sequence). V dropped 2 bases and J dropped 6; count of bases not matched to a gene: 9. This CDR3 is 15 amino acids long. The CDR3 reads CAWSRGGRGEDTQYF. DNA of the CDR3: TGTGCCTGGAGTCGGGGCGGGAGGGGCGAGGATACGCAGTATTTT.

This clonotype occurred a few times. This sequence joins TRBV28 and TRBJ1-2; D is undetermined. The V and J ends lost 5 bases and 3 bases respectively, with 16 bases between them. Germline V gene sequence: CDR1 MDHEN, CDR2 SYDVKM. CDR3 size: 15 residues. The CDR3 DNA sequence: TGTGCCAGCAGTACCCCAACGGGGTCTCACTATGGCTACACCTTC. Translation gives CASSTPTGSHYGYTF.

CDR3 in DNA: TGTGCCAGCAGCATTAGCGGGGGGAACACCGGGGAGCTGTTTTTT. Residues: CASSISGGNTGELFF. The rearrangement uses TRBV7-3 and TRBJ2-2, with 9 bases fitting TRBD2. Germline values: CDR1 SGHTA, CDR2 FQGTGA. J gave up 1 base and V 5 bases, and 2 bases lay outside the gene matches. This CDR3 is 15 amino acids long.

In this sample, this clonotype turned up a few times. The genes are TRBV5-1 and TRBJ1-6, with D perhaps TRBD1 (6 bases). With 4 bases removed from V and 8 bases from J, the gap between germline ends came to 13 bases. Germline CDR1 reads SGHRS; CDR2 reads YFSETQ. The CDR3 totals 14 residues. The CDR3 DNA reads TGCGCCAGCAGCCAGGACAGCACCGATTCACCCCTCCACTTT. Protein: CASSQDSTDSPLHF.

Comments on this clonotype: One end of the junction fails to match germline, which may point to a read error. The J gene is TRBJ1-5, the V gene TRBV30; D unclear. The CDR3 covers 13 residues. Germline V CDR1 and CDR2: GTSNPN, SVGIG (reference sequence). The CDR3 DNA reads as TGTGCCTGGAGTGACCTGTCCAATCGGCCCCAGCATTTT. It specifies CAWSDLSNRPQHF.

This clonotype was recorded a few times. The V and J genes are TRBV7-9 and TRBJ2-7; possibly TRBD2 for D (6 bases). The CDR3 is 15 residues long. Per germline, CDR1 SEHNR and CDR2 FQNEAQ (reference sequence). V gave up 2 bases and J gave up 4 bases, with 15 bases separating them. The DNA for the CDR3 is TGTGCCAGCAGCTTATATAGCGCGGGGCCTTACGAGCAGTACTTC. This sequence encodes CASSLYSAGPYEQYF.

This clonotype was seen a few times. The V call is TRBV7-9, the J call TRBJ2-2; perhaps TRBD2 as D (6 bases). This CDR3 has 16 amino acids. Germline V gives CDR1 SEHNR, CDR2 FQNEAQ (reference sequence). Trimming cost V 5 bases and J 7 bases, with 20 bases left between them. The CDR3 protein is CASSHRGGIENGELFF. CDR3 DNA sequence: TGTGCCAGCAGCCACAGAGGCGGGATTGAAAACGGGGAGCTGTTTTTT.

This sequence joins TRBV2 and TRBJ2-7; 8 bases line up with TRBD2. The junction had 9 bases not matched to a gene; V was cut back by 6 bases and J by 5 bases. Germline V gene sequence: CDR1 SNHLY, CDR2 FYNNEI. The CDR3 is made up of 14 amino acids. As DNA, the CDR3 is TGTGCCAGCAGACGGGGACTAGTGATTGACGAGCAGTACTTC. Amino acids: CASRRGLVIDEQYF.

There are many counts of this clonotype. The chain combines TRBV20-1 with TRBJ2-3; D gene ambiguous. The ends were cut back, 5 bases at V and 0 bases at J, with 12 bases in the middle. Germline CDR1 reads DFQATT; CDR2 reads SNEGSKA (reference sequence). The CDR3 is 14 amino acids. This chain's CDR3 is CSAPEQASTDTQYF. CDR3 coding DNA: TGCAGTGCTCCTGAGCAAGCGAGCACAGATACGCAGTATTTT.

For the CDR3, the DNA is TGTGCCAGCAGCGTAGCTGAGGGGTATGGATGGAATGAGCAGTTCTTC. The encoded protein is CASSVAEGYGWNEQFF. The chain links TRBV9 to TRBJ2-1, with D perhaps given as TRBD1 or TRBD2 (5 bases each). The germline gives CDR1 SGDLS, CDR2 YYNGEE. V shed 0 bases and J shed 7 bases, with 17 bases lying between them. This CDR3 is 16 amino acids long.

This clonotype showed up just a few times. V gene TRBV5-6 combines with J gene TRBJ2-7, with D tentatively TRBD1 (7 bases). This CDR3 is built from 16 residues. Germline CDR1 is SGHDT and CDR2 is YYEEEE. Trimming removed 5 bases at V and 5 bases at J, with 23 bases between. This CDR3 reads CASSNLARGTVDEQYF. CDR3 nucleotide sequence: TGTGCCAGCAGTAACCTCGCCCGCGGGACAGTAGACGAGCAGTACTTC.

This chain links TRBV24-1 with TRBJ2-5; no definite D call. Germline V gives CDR1 KGHDR, CDR2 SFDVKD. V lost 6 bases and J 0 bases, leaving 10 bases between the germline ends. The CDR3 runs to 14 residues. The CDR3 DNA follows: TGTGCCACCAGTTCTCCCCAGTACCAAGAGACCCAGTACTTC. It is translated as CATSSPQYQETQYF.

This clonotype was seen many times. The chain is built from TRBV7-2 and TRBJ2-7; 8 bases align to TRBD2. Germline trimming cut 4 bases from V and 2 bases from J; bases unmatched to any gene: 7. Germline V CDR1 and CDR2: SGHTA, FQGNSA. CDR3 length: 15 amino acids. The CDR3 region has the DNA TGTGCCAGCAGCTCATACTCGGGACTAGCCTACGAGCAGTACTTC. Protein product: CASSSYSGLAYEQYF. The variable domain in full, completed from reference TRBV7-2 and TRBJ2-7, reads GAGVSQSPSNKVTEKGKDVELRCDPISGHTALYWYRQSLGQGLEFLIYFQGNSAPDKSGLPSDRFSAERTGGSVSTLTIQRTQQEDSAVYLCASSSYSGLAYEQYFGPGTRLTVT.

This chain joins TRBV3-1 and TRBJ2-5; either TRBD1 or TRBD2 may fit D (5 bases each). The CDR3 covers 14 residues. Germline V gene lookup returns CDR1 LGHDT and CDR2 YNNKEL (reference sequence). V was cut by 2 bases and J by 1 base, with 8 bases left in between. The CDR3 nucleotides read TGTGCCAGCAGCCAACGGGGCCTCCAAGAGACCCAGTACTTC. Encoded protein: CASSQRGLQETQYF.

This clonotype was observed a few times. This chain links TRBV20-1 with TRBJ2-5; weak D call: TRBD2 (7 bases). V was pared by 3 bases and J by 2 bases, with 10 bases between. This CDR3 is 13 amino acids long. Germline V CDR1 and CDR2: DFQATT, SNEGSKA (reference sequence). CDR3 sequence: CSASGGAQETQYF. The DNA of the CDR3 is TGCAGTGCTAGTGGGGGGGCGCAAGAGACCCAGTACTTC.

The chain links TRBV6-1 to TRBJ2-5; weak D call: TRBD1 (5 bases). This CDR3 has 13 amino acids. Germline CDR1 and CDR2: MNHNS and SASEGT. The germline V and J ends were trimmed by 6 bases and 1 base, with 9 bases remaining between them. The CDR3 here is CASSDSTQETQYF. The CDR3 bases are TGTGCCAGCAGCGACAGCACCCAAGAGACCCAGTACTTC.

This clonotype was found many times. V and J are TRBV2 and TRBJ1-2, with no clear D. This CDR3 spans 13 amino acids. Germline V gives CDR1 SNHLY, CDR2 FYNNEI. V dropped 5 bases and J dropped 4 bases, with 11 bases sitting between them. The CDR3 nucleotides read TGTGCCAGCAGTCTTAGGGATGGCTATGGCTACACCTTC. Residues: CASSLRDGYGYTF.

This clonotype was seen many times. A read error may explain this, as a much larger clone is one base away. The chain combines TRBV2 with TRBJ2-3; D possibly matches TRBD1 or TRBD2 (5 bases each). Germline CDR1 reads SNHLY; CDR2 reads FYNNEI. Trimming pared 8 bases from V and 4 bases from J, leaving 10 bases between. The CDR3 runs 12 residues. The CDR3, as DNA: TGTGCCAGCGCGAGGGGCGCAGATACGCAGTATTTT. As protein: CASARGADTQYF.

This clonotype showed up many times. This sequence joins TRBV7-9 and TRBJ2-1; D tentatively reads TRBD1 or TRBD2 (6 bases each). Germline CDR1 and CDR2: SEHNR and FQNEAQ (reference sequence). This CDR3 is built from 15 residues. V dropped 6 bases and J dropped 3 bases, with 15 bases sitting between them. The CDR3 protein is CASSLHGGIYNEQFF. The CDR3 coding sequence is TGTGCCAGCAGTTTGCACGGGGGCATCTACAATGAGCAGTTCTTC.

This clonotype was counted only a few times. The chain has TRBV11-2 and TRBJ2-6; 11 bases fit TRBD2. The CDR3 extends over 16 amino acids. V gave up 7 bases and J gave up 2 bases; unmatched junction bases: 4. The germline V gene has CDR1 SGHAT and CDR2 FQNNGV. The CDR3 region is CASNPSGRTGANVLTF. The CDR3 DNA reads TGTGCCAGCAACCCTAGCGGGAGGACTGGGGCCAACGTCCTGACTTTC.

The rearrangement uses TRBV19 and TRBJ2-1, with a weak D call TRBD1 (5 bases). Germline values: CDR1 LNHDA, CDR2 SQIVND (reference sequence). Trimming took 5 bases from V and 4 from J, leaving 15 bases between them. The CDR3 is 15 amino acids. The CDR3 nucleotides read TGTGCCAGTAGTTTAGGGGCACAGAGGTACAATGAGCAGTTCTTC. This sequence encodes CASSLGAQRYNEQFF.

This clonotype was recorded many times. The chain employs TRBV9 and TRBJ2-1; maybe TRBD2 (5 bases). Germline assignment: CDR1 SGDLS and CDR2 YYNGEE. CDR3 size: 15 residues. Trimming cost V 2 bases and J 2 bases, with 11 bases left between them. In DNA form, the CDR3 reads TGTGCCAGCAGCGTGGACTTGTTTCCCTACAATGAGCAGTTCTTC. Encoded protein: CASSVDLFPYNEQFF.

This clonotype was seen repeatedly, ten times or more. This chain joins TRBV20-1 and TRBJ1-5, with TRBD1 matching over 7 bases. This CDR3 is built from 13 residues. The trim removed 6 bases at V and 3 bases at J, leaving 5 bases unmatched. From germline, CDR1 is DFQATT and CDR2 SNEGSKA (reference sequence). The CDR3 loop reads CSAPQGFNQPQHF. The DNA of the CDR3 is TGCAGTGCCCCACAGGGGTTCAATCAGCCCCAGCATTTT.